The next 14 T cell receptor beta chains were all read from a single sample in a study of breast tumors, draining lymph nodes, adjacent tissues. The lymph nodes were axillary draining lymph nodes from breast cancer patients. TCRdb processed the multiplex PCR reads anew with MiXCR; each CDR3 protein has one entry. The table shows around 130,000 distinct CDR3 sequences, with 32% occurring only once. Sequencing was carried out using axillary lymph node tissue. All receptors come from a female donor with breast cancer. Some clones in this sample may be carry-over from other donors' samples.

CDR3 residues: CASSEAPGQGRNTIYF. CDR3 nucleotides: TGTGCCAGCAGTGAAGCGCCGGGACAGGGCAGAAACACCATATATTTT. The chain links TRBV6-1 to TRBJ1-3, with 9 bases fitting TRBD1. The CDR3 totals 16 residues. With V trimmed by 0 bases and J by 5 bases, 5 bases remained unmatched. The germline CDR1 and CDR2 sequences are MNHNS and SASEGT.

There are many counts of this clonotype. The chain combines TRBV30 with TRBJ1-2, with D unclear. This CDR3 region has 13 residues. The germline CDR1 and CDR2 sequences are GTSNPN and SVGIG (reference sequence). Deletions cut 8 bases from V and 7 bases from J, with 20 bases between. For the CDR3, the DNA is TGTGCCCTCGATAAGCCAGGTGGGGTTGGCTACACCTTC. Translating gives CALDKPGGVGYTF.

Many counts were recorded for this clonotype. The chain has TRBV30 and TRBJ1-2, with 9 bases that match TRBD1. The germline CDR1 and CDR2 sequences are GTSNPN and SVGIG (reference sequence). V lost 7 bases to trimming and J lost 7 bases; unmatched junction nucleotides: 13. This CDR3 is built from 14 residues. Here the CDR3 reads CAFRANRGPGGYTF. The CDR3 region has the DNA TGTGCCTTTCGAGCCAACAGGGGGCCGGGTGGCTACACCTTC.

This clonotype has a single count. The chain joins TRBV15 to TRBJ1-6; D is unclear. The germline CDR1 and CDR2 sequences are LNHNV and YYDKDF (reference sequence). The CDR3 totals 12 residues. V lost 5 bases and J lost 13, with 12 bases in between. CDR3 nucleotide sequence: TGTGCCACCAGCGCAAGGAGCTCGCCCCTCCACTTT. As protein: CATSARSSPLHF. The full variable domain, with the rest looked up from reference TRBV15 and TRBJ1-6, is DAMVIQNPRYQVTQFGKPVTLSCSQTLNHNVMYWYQQKSSQAPKLLFHYYDKDFNNEADTPDNFQSRRPNTSFCFLDIRSPGLGDTAMYLCATSARSSPLHFGNGTRLTVT.

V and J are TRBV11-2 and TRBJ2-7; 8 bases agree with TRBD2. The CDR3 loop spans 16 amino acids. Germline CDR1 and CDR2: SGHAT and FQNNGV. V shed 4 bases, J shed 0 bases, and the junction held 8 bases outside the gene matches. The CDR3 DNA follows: TGTGCCAGCAGCTCTAGTAGCGGGGAGAGCTCCTACGAGCAGTACGTC. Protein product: CASSSSSGESSYEQYV.

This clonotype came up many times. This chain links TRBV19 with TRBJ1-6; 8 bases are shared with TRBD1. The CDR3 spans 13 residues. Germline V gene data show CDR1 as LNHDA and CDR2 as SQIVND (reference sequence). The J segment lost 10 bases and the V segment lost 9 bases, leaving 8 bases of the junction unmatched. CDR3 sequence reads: CASEGQGSSPLHF. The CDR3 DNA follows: TGTGCCAGCGAAGGACAGGGAAGCTCACCCCTCCACTTT.

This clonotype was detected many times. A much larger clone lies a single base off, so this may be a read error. CDR3 in amino acids: CASSLGGPNTGELLF. For the CDR3, the DNA is TGCGCCAGCAGCTTGGGGGGGCCTAACACCGGGGAGCTGCTTTTT. The rearrangement links TRBV5-1 to TRBJ2-2; the D gene is possibly TRBD1 (6 bases). Germline CDR1 reads SGHRS; CDR2 reads YFSETQ. CDR3 length equals 15 residues.

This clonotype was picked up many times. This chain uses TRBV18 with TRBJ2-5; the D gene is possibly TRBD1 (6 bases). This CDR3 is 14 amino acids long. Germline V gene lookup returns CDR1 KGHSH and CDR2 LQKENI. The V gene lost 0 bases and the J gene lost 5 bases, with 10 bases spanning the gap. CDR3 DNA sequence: TGTGCCAGCTCACCACCCAGGGGTCGCGAGACCCAGTACTTC. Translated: CASSPPRGRETQYF. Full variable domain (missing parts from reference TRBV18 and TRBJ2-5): NAGVMQNPRHLVRRRGQEARLRCSPMKGHSHVYWYRQLPEEGLKFMVYLQKENIIDESGMPKERFSAEFPKEGPSILRIQQVVRGDSAAYFCASSPPRGRETQYFGPGTRLLVL.

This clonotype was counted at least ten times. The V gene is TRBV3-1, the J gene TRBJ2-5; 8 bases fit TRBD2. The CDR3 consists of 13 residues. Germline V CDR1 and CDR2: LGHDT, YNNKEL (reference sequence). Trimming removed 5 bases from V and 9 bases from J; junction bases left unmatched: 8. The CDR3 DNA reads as TGTGCCAGCAGCTCTGTGGGACTAGACCCCCAGTACTTC. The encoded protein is CASSSVGLDPQYF.

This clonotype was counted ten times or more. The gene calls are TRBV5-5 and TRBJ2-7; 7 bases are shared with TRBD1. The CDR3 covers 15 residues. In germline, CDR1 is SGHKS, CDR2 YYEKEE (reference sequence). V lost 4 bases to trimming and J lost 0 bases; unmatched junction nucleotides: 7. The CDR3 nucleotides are TGTGCCAGCAGCCCGGGACAGCTAATCTCCTACGAGCAGTACTTC. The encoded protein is CASSPGQLISYEQYF.

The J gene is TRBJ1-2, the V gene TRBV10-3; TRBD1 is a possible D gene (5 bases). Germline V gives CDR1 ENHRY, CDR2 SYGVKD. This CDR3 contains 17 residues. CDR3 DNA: TGTGCTAGAGAGCCCCTGGGAGGTGCCAGGGAGCGTATGGGCTACACCTTC. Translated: CAREPLGGARERMGYTF.

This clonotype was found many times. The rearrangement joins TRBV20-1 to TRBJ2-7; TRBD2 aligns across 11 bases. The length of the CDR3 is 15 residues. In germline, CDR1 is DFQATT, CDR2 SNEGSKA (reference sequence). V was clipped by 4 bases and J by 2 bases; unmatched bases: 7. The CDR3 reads CSAISSGGPTYEQYF. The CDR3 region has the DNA TGCAGTGCTATTTCTAGCGGGGGGCCAACCTACGAGCAGTACTTC.

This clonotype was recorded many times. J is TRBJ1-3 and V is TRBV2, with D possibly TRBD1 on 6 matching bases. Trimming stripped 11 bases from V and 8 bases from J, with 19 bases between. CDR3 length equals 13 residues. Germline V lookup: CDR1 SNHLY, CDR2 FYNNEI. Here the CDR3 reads CAGGRISGDTIYF. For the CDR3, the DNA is TGTGCCGGAGGCCGAATTTCAGGGGACACCATATATTTT. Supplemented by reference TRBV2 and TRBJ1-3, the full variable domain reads EPEVTQTPSHQVTQMGQEVILRCVPISNHLYFYWYRQILGQKVEFLVSFYNNEISEKSEIFDDQFSVERPDGSNFTLKIRSTKLEDSAMYFCAGGRISGDTIYFGEGSWLTVV.

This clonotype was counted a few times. CDR3 protein: CASSQDWNTEAFF. CDR3 DNA: TGTGCCAGCAGCCAAGACTGGAACACTGAAGCTTTCTTT. The chain carries TRBV14 and TRBJ1-1; D remains unclear. This CDR3 is built from 13 residues. CDR1 is SGHDN, CDR2 FVKESK, per germline. Trimming cost V 0 bases and J 1 base, with 3 bases left between them. Drawing the rest from reference TRBV14 and TRBJ1-1, the complete variable domain is EAGVTQFPSHSVIEKGQTVTLRCDPISGHDNLYWYRRVMGKEIKFLLHFVKESKQDESGMPNNRFLAERTGGTYSTLKVQPAELEDSGVYFCASSQDWNTEAFFGQGTRLTVV.